Listed here are 3 T cell receptor beta chains from one sample, sequenced in a study of cytomegalovirus exposure and HLA in healthy donors. The PCR was carried out with 60 Vbeta primers and 13 Jbeta primers. Libraries were prepared by immunoSEQ multiplex PCR; TCRdb keeps only in-frame clonotypes and omits some of them. Here the sample spans 87,000 or so clones, roughly 8.2% being singletons. Sequencing was done on a sample of PBMCs. The receptor source for this set is a man aged 50 to 59 in good health and CMV-seronegative.

V usage is TRBV29-1 and J usage is TRBJ2-5; the match to TRBD2 covers 10 bases. Germline V gives CDR1 SQVTM, CDR2 ANQGSEA. Losses at the gene ends were 1 base for V and 9 bases for J; bases not matched to a gene: 11. This CDR3 comprises 15 residues. CDR3 sequence reads: CSVEGTSGSTVSQYF. In DNA form, the CDR3 reads TGCAGCGTTGAAGGGACTAGCGGATCTACCGTATCCCAGTACTTC.

The chain is built from TRBV30 and TRBJ1-2; no clear D gene. Looked up from germline, CDR1 is GTSNPN and CDR2 is SVGIG (reference sequence). The CDR3 spans 14 residues. V was cut by 1 base and J by 7 bases, with 16 bases left in between. CDR3 sequence: CAWSDTTTRSGYTF. CDR3 DNA: TGTGCCTGGAGTGACACCACAACTCGGAGTGGCTACACCTTC.

The chain combines TRBV7-3 with TRBJ1-1; D is perhaps TRBD1 (5 bases). The V gene's germline CDR1 is SGHTA and CDR2 FQGTGA. The CDR3 loop spans 16 amino acids. Trimming removed 8 bases at V and 0 bases at J, with 19 bases between. The CDR3 loop is CASRPDGATMNTEAFF. The CDR3 nucleotides are TGTGCCAGCCGCCCCGATGGGGCCACTATGAACACTGAAGCTTTCTTT.